One sample yielded the 26 T cell receptor beta chains listed below, sequenced in a study of beta chain features in type 1 diabetes (dated by TCRdb to 2016 to 2019). Antigen specificity for these receptors is unknown. Library preparation used the immunoSEQ multiplex PCR assay. All of the isolated RNA was reverse transcribed with the High Capacity cDNA Reverse Transcription Kit, so expressed TCRB transcripts were sequenced. TCRdb limited this immuneACCESS table to in-frame rearrangements with V and J called. A share of clones is missing; checked studies link under half to unresolved V genes, and the rest is unexplained. For this sample there are about 47,000 clones; around 45% appear just once. Around 0.13% of the sample is in the top ten clones. Here is what the overall study found, with its caveats: A moderate but significant shortening of TCRB CDR3 length was observed in type 1 diabetes patients in all four CD4+ subsets.

The sequenced material came from stem cell memory CD4+ T cells from blood. The cell subset or site label of this sample denotes: stem cell-like memory CD4+ T cells. These receptors all come from a man aged 25 to 45 with type 1 diabetes.

The CDR3 is CASSLGGGLARSYEQYF. CDR3 nucleotide sequence: TGTGCCAGCAGTTTAGGGGGGGGACTCGCACGCTCCTACGAGCAGTACTTC. The V call is TRBV28, the J call TRBJ2-7; 7 nucleotides align to TRBD2. The CDR3 has 17 amino acids. Losses at the gene ends were 2 bases for V and 0 bases for J; bases not matched to a gene: 10. Germline loops: CDR1 MDHEN, CDR2 SYDVKM.

In this sample, this clone turned up a few times. CDR3 DNA: TGTGCCAGCAGCTTAGCGGGAGAGGATACGCAGTATTTT. Translated, it gives CASSLAGEDTQYF. The rearrangement joins TRBV7-2 to TRBJ2-3, with a tentative D call TRBD2 (5 bases). CDR1 and CDR2 from the germline V gene are SGHTA and FQGNSA. V lost 0 bases and J lost 6, with 7 bases in between. The CDR3 has 13 residues.

The V gene is TRBV9, the J gene TRBJ1-1; possible D gene TRBD1, 5 bases. Looked up from germline, CDR1 is SGDLS and CDR2 is YYNGEE. V lost 3 bases and J 1 base, leaving 13 bases between the germline ends. The CDR3 loop spans 15 amino acids. The CDR3 is CASSGEGVWNTEAFF. The CDR3 DNA is TGTGCCAGCAGCGGAGAAGGGGTTTGGAACACTGAAGCTTTCTTT.

The V and J genes are TRBV7-9 and TRBJ2-7; D gene ambiguous. Trimming stripped 4 bases from V and 2 bases from J, with 6 bases between. The CDR3 runs to 12 residues. Germline V lookup: CDR1 SEHNR, CDR2 FQNEAQ (reference sequence). This chain's CDR3 is CASSSYPYEQYF. The CDR3 region has the DNA TGTGCCAGCAGCTCCTACCCCTACGAGCAGTACTTC.

Written as DNA, the CDR3 is TGCAGCGTTGCAGGCGGGAGAGGGAATGAGCAGTTCTTC. Its protein product is CSVAGGRGNEQFF. This chain uses TRBV29-1 with TRBJ2-1; TRBD2 agrees at 7 bases. This CDR3 region has 13 residues. Germline CDR1 is SQVTM and CDR2 is ANQGSEA. V was pared by 4 bases and J by 7 bases, with 7 bases of the junction left unmatched.

V and J are TRBV27 and TRBJ1-2, with 7 bases fitting TRBD1. The CDR3 covers 12 residues. After removal of 5 bases from V and 8 bases from J, the junction contained 5 bases not matched to a gene. Germline lookup yields CDR1 MNHEY and CDR2 SMNVEV (reference sequence). The CDR3 coding sequence is TGTGCCAGCAGTCGAACAGGGGTCGGCTACACCTTC. This codes for CASSRTGVGYTF.

This clone showed up just a few times. The chain carries TRBV6-1 and TRBJ2-5; the D gene is possibly TRBD2 (6 bases). Germline CDR1 is MNHNS and CDR2 is SASEGT. This CDR3 spans 13 amino acids. V lost 3 bases and J 2 bases, leaving 7 bases between the germline ends. The CDR3 protein is CASSEGTQETQYF. The CDR3 bases are TGTGCCAGCAGTGAGGGGACTCAAGAGACCCAGTACTTC.

This clone came up a few times. This chain joins TRBV28 and TRBJ1-2; 9 bases agree with TRBD1. This CDR3 region has 15 residues. Germline trimming cut 6 bases from V and 6 bases from J; bases unmatched to any gene: 11. Germline-derived CDR1 and CDR2 are MDHEN and SYDVKM. DNA for the CDR3: TGTGCCAGCAGCCTTCTTAGGGGACAGGGACATGGCTACACCTTC. As protein: CASSLLRGQGHGYTF.

V gene TRBV7-9 combines with J gene TRBJ2-5; D gene uncertain. V was cut by 4 bases and J by 3 bases, with 6 bases left in between. The germline V gene encodes CDR1 SEHNR and CDR2 FQNEAQ (reference sequence). The CDR3 spans 12 residues. For the CDR3, the DNA is TGTGCCAGCAGCTACGACAAAGAGACCCAGTACTTC. Translated: CASSYDKETQYF.

There are a few counts of this clone. The chain has TRBV18 and TRBJ2-1; 8 nucleotides line up with TRBD2. Looked up from germline, CDR1 is KGHSH and CDR2 is LQKENI. The CDR3 spans 15 residues. V dropped 6 bases and J dropped 7; count of bases not matched to a gene: 11. CDR3 nucleotide sequence: TGTGCCAGCTCCGATCTAGCGGGCGGTTGGAATGAGCAGTTCTTC. It yields the protein CASSDLAGGWNEQFF.

The rearrangement links TRBV19 to TRBJ2-7; 8 bases align to TRBD2. Germline V CDR1 and CDR2: LNHDA, SQIVND (reference sequence). Germline trimming cut 3 bases from V and 0 bases from J; bases unmatched to any gene: 4. The CDR3 is 15 residues long. CDR3 region: CASSILAGGSYEQYF. The DNA for the CDR3 is TGTGCCAGTAGTATTCTAGCGGGCGGCTCCTACGAGCAGTACTTC.

This clone was seen only a few times. The gene calls are TRBV6-1 and TRBJ1-5; D is undetermined. The CDR3 covers 13 residues. Deletions cut 5 bases from V and 6 bases from J, with 11 bases between. CDR1 is MNHNS and CDR2 is SASEGT in the germline V gene. This CDR3 is CASSKNTGQPQHF. In nucleotides, the CDR3 is TGTGCCAGCAGTAAAAATACGGGTCAGCCCCAGCATTTT.

The rearrangement links TRBV5-1 to TRBJ2-5, with D tentatively TRBD1 (6 bases). Germline lookup yields CDR1 SGHRS and CDR2 YFSETQ. The CDR3 sequence is 15 residues long. With 6 bases removed from V and 2 bases from J, the gap between germline ends came to 17 bases. The CDR3 spells CASNEQGWGQETQYF. In DNA form, the CDR3 reads TGCGCCAGCAACGAACAGGGCTGGGGACAAGAGACCCAGTACTTC.

This rearrangement joins TRBV5-1 to TRBJ1-1, with 8 nucleotides matching TRBD1. This CDR3 comprises 15 residues. Germline values: CDR1 SGHRS, CDR2 YFSETQ. V lost 4 bases, J lost 0 bases, and 5 bases stayed unmatched. DNA of the CDR3: TGCGCCAGCAGCGCCCCGACAGGGGTGAACACTGAAGCTTTCTTT. This sequence encodes CASSAPTGVNTEAFF.

The table lists this clone with a few counts. The rearrangement joins TRBV25-1 to TRBJ2-7; D is unresolved. Per the germline V gene, CDR1 is MGHDK and CDR2 is SYGVNS. The CDR3 length is 11 residues. The V and J ends lost 8 bases and 9 bases respectively, with 14 bases between them. CDR3 residues: CASETNRRQYF. The CDR3 bases are TGTGCCAGCGAAACTAACCGGAGGCAGTACTTC.

The chain carries TRBV18 and TRBJ1-5; D not certain. CDR1 KGHSH and CDR2 LQKENI come from the germline V gene. V was trimmed by 4 bases and J by 5 bases, leaving 9 bases between them. The CDR3 covers 13 residues. CDR3 protein: CASSRGSDQPQHF. The CDR3 region has the DNA TGTGCCAGCTCACGAGGTTCTGATCAGCCCCAGCATTTT.

Only a few counts were recorded for this clone. V and J are TRBV7-9 and TRBJ1-5; TRBD1 aligns across 9 bases. CDR3 length: 15 residues. Trimming cost V 5 bases and J 3 bases; bases outside gene matches: 5. In germline, CDR1 is SEHNR, CDR2 FQNEAQ (reference sequence). The CDR3 protein is CASSPGTGHNQPQHF. Written as DNA, the CDR3 is TGTGCCAGCAGCCCCGGGACAGGGCACAATCAGCCCCAGCATTTT. Full variable domain (missing parts from reference TRBV7-9 and TRBJ1-5): DTGVSQNPRHKITKRGQNVTFRCDPISEHNRLYWYRQTLGQGPEFLTYFQNEAQLEKSRLLSDRFSAERPKGSFSTLEIQRTEQGDSAMYLCASSPGTGHNQPQHFGDGTRLSIL.

The rearrangement links TRBV10-3 to TRBJ2-6; 7 bases agree with TRBD1. The V gene's germline CDR1 is ENHRY and CDR2 SYGVKD. Trimming removed 2 bases from V and 5 bases from J; junction bases left unmatched: 6. The CDR3 extends over 16 amino acids. CDR3 residues: CAISENRGSRANVLTF. The CDR3 nucleotides are TGTGCCATCAGTGAGAACAGGGGAAGTAGGGCCAACGTCCTGACTTTC.

The V call is TRBV6-5, the J call TRBJ2-5; 9 positions match TRBD2. The germline V gene has CDR1 MNHEY and CDR2 SVGAGI. J gave up 0 bases and V 7 bases, and 6 bases lay outside the gene matches. The CDR3 is made up of 15 amino acids. The CDR3 spells CASTAGGPHQETQYF. Written as DNA, the CDR3 is TGTGCCAGCACGGCGGGAGGGCCTCACCAAGAGACCCAGTACTTC.

This clone turned up a few times. The gene calls are TRBV4-2 and TRBJ2-5; 9 bases line up with TRBD1. Trimming took 0 bases from V and 5 from J; bases not matched to a gene: 4. The CDR3 consists of 15 residues. Per germline, CDR1 LGHNA and CDR2 YNFKEQ. CDR3 residues: CASSQEWTGVETQYF. The CDR3 DNA reads TGTGCCAGCAGCCAAGAGTGGACAGGGGTGGAGACCCAGTACTTC.

The rearrangement joins TRBV27 to TRBJ2-7; possible D gene TRBD1, 6 bases. The CDR3 length is 16 residues. The V end lost 3 bases, the J end lost 3 bases, and 18 bases lay between the germline ends. Germline lookup yields CDR1 MNHEY and CDR2 SMNVEV (reference sequence). This CDR3 reads CASSFHGTARGYEQYF. DNA of the CDR3: TGTGCCAGCAGTTTCCACGGGACGGCCAGGGGCTACGAGCAGTACTTC.

This clone was seen more than once but under ten times. Other DNA sequences in the same sample also yield this CDR3. This chain links TRBV18 with TRBJ2-1; 7 positions match TRBD1. The V and J ends lost 8 bases and 9 bases, in that order; junction bases with no gene match: 13. The CDR3 loop spans 14 amino acids. Germline V gives CDR1 KGHSH, CDR2 LQKENI. The CDR3 DNA sequence: TGTGCCAGCCGCCGACAGGGTACCCGGGGTGAGCAGTTCTTC. It encodes CASRRQGTRGEQFF. The variable domain in full, completed from reference TRBV18 and TRBJ2-1, reads NAGVMQNPRHLVRRRGQEARLRCSPMKGHSHVYWYRQLPEEGLKFMVYLQKENIIDESGMPKERFSAEFPKEGPSILRIQQVVRGDSAAYFCASRRQGTRGEQFFGPGTRLTVL.

The chain has TRBV28 and TRBJ2-7, with a tentative D call TRBD1 (5 bases). This CDR3 comprises 14 residues. CDR1 is MDHEN and CDR2 is SYDVKM in the germline V gene. V gave up 6 bases and J gave up 6 bases, with 18 bases separating them. The CDR3 DNA reads as TGTGCCAGCAGCTGGGGCAGTTTTTACTCCGAGCAGTACTTC. Residues: CASSWGSFYSEQYF.

V is TRBV7-3 and J is TRBJ1-1; D gene ambiguous. Germline V gives CDR1 SGHTA, CDR2 FQGTGA. The CDR3 sequence is 13 residues long. The germline V and J ends were trimmed by 4 bases and 1 base, with 7 bases remaining between them. The CDR3 sequence: CASSSYRNTEAFF. CDR3 nucleotide sequence: TGTGCCAGCAGCTCTTACAGGAACACTGAAGCTTTCTTT.

The genes are TRBV27 and TRBJ1-1; D perhaps matches TRBD1 (6 bases). V shed 3 bases and J shed 5 bases, with 10 bases lying between them. Germline lookup yields CDR1 MNHEY and CDR2 SMNVEV (reference sequence). The CDR3 covers 13 residues. The CDR3 nucleotides read TGTGCCAGCAGTTTCAGGGGTGGAACTGAAGCTTTCTTT. Translation: CASSFRGGTEAFF.

In its sample, this clone was seen a few times. The chain recombines TRBV5-1 with TRBJ2-7; the D gene is possibly TRBD2 (7 bases). The V end lost 6 bases, the J end lost 0 bases, and 19 bases lay between the germline ends. The CDR3 loop spans 16 amino acids. Germline lookup yields CDR1 SGHRS and CDR2 YFSETQ. This chain's CDR3 is CASTWGGTIASYEQYF. The CDR3 nucleotides are TGCGCCAGCACCTGGGGGGGGACAATCGCCTCCTACGAGCAGTACTTC.